This TCR beta chain was obtained from a study of T cells in Graves' hyperthyroidism and ophthalmopathy. Amplified TCR beta CDR3 regions came from RNA transcripts. Using the HTBI primer set, a first-round RT-PCR was run on the TCR CDR3. From the multiplex PCR reads, TCRdb called clonotypes with MiXCR, one entry per CDR3 protein. The data contain about 700,000 distinct CDR3 sequences, approximately 14% of them singletons. Germline values: CDR1 SNHLY, CDR2 FYNNEI. V dropped 5 bases and J dropped 4 bases, with 15 bases sitting between them. The CDR3 extends over 14 amino acids. Sequenced sample: blood. This TCR was sampled from a young woman with Graves' hyperthyroidism. The V and J genes are TRBV2 and TRBJ2-7, with D possibly TRBD1 on 6 matching bases. The CDR3 bases are TGTGCCAGCAGTTCCACAGGGCAGAGATACGAGCAGTACTTC. It encodes CASSSTGQRYEQYF.